The clone carrying this T cell receptor (beta chain) was observed a single time. Original analysis: Quantification of nucleated cells was approximated via reference gene primer amplification. Assay used: immunoSEQ multiplex PCR; TCRdb lists only in-frame clones, some missing. V and J calls and clone size come straight from that table; D and trimming were deduced from the DNA. Of some 51,000 clones listed, 86% are singletons. CDR1 is MDHEN and CDR2 is SYDVKM in the germline V gene. The CDR3 length is 13 residues. The V end was cut by 2 bases, the J end by 7 bases, with 12 bases between. This record belongs to a study of blood T cell repertoires in COVID-19. Overall study: COVID-19 samples collected from the United States, Italy and Spain covered acute and convalescent phases. T cells, B-cell-depleted T cells, or PBMCs supplied cDNA or gDNA.

The clonotype was recovered from a man in his sixties with acute or convalescent COVID-19. The V and J genes are TRBV28 and TRBJ2-7; D gene uncertain. Material: peripheral blood. The CDR3 reads CASSLDRAFEQYF. Written as DNA, the CDR3 is TGTGCCAGCAGTTTAGATCGAGCCTTTGAGCAGTACTTC.